This T cell receptor (beta chain) comes out of a study of CD8 T cells in ankylosing spondylitis. Study-wide results and caveats: There were earlier reports of some motif variants in reactive arthritis synovial fluid and blood. Blood from ankylosing spondylitis patients appeared to carry a characteristic roughly 8-variant TCR beta motif.

The CDR3 length is 15 residues. Germline V gene lookup returns CDR1 SGDLS and CDR2 YYNGEE. With 0 bases clipped from V and 9 bases from J, the junction kept 5 bases outside the gene matches. Libraries for TCR beta were made by quantitative 5'-RACE with molecular barcodes. Via MiXCR, TCRdb re-called the 5' RACE reads, giving one row per CDR3 protein. Among roughly 38,000 distinct CDR3 sequences listed, roughly 3% were seen once. This clonotype was picked up many times. The antigen is unknown. The chain carries TRBV9 and TRBJ2-1, with 11 bases lining up with TRBD2. This TCR came from a male donor with ankylosing spondylitis or in good health (not recorded which). The sequenced sample was blood, either unsorted or a sorted T cell fraction (not recorded which). The CDR3 DNA sequence: TGTGCCAGCAGCGTAGTAACTAGCGGGAGTGGTGAGCAGTTCTTC. Translated: CASSVVTSGSGEQFF.